This TCR beta chain stems from a study of CD8+ T cells in alopecia areata. Looking at the study overall: Tofacitinib administration to treated patients was oral, at 5 to 10 mg twice daily. People stayed on tofacitinib for 6 to 18 months, then stopped the drug for 6 months. Whole-study findings and limits: The link between baseline CD8+ expansion and response remains uncertain with one nonresponder.

Treatment in this sample: oral pan-JAK inhibitor, 5-10 mg twice daily. CDR1 and CDR2 (germline): LNHDA, SQIVND (reference sequence). The CDR3 sequence is 16 residues long. V gave up 5 bases and J gave up 2 bases, with 16 bases separating them. cDNA prepared by RNA extraction and subsequent reverse transcription served as the template for sequencing. Some clones are missing from TCRdb's copy, which holds only in-frame ones; the method was immunoSEQ multiplex PCR. Here the sample spans 150,000 to 200,000 clones, about 48% being singletons. By proportion, this clone is medium-sized (0.01 to 0.1%). Antigen specificity is unknown.

V and J are TRBV19 and TRBJ1-5, with TRBD1 as a possible D gene (5 bases). This TCR derives from a human donor with alopecia areata. The sequenced sample was CD8+ T cells sorted from blood, obtained at week 24, from a patient treated with tofacitinib. The DNA of the CDR3 is TGTGCCAGTAGTCCTACGGTGGGACGACGCAATCAGCCCCAGCATTTT. Its protein is CASSPTVGRRNQPQHF.